Each of the 28 T cell receptor beta chains below was sequenced from the same sample in a study of blood T cell repertoires in COVID-19 (dated by TCRdb to about 2020). Receptor libraries were prepared by the immunoSEQ multiplex PCR assay. TCRdb took this table from immuneACCESS and kept in-frame rearrangements with V and J called. Such tables lack part of the clones; where checked against another copy, unresolved V genes explain under half of the gap, and the rest is unexplained. This sample is represented by hundreds of thousands of clones; around 83% of them were singletons. Of the sample, 4.5% to 6.5% falls within the top ten clones. Source material: peripheral blood. These receptors all come from a man aged 80 or over with acute or convalescent COVID-19.

The J gene is TRBJ2-3, the V gene TRBV7-9; D possibly corresponds to TRBD1 (5 bases). The V and J ends lost 5 bases and 2 bases respectively, with 11 bases between them. Germline-derived CDR1 and CDR2 are SEHNR and FQNEAQ (reference sequence). The length of the CDR3 is 14 residues. This CDR3 is CASSPSTDTDTQYF. CDR3 DNA: TGTGCCAGCAGCCCTTCGACAGACACAGATACGCAGTATTTT.

The V gene is TRBV5-1, the J gene TRBJ2-6; 10 bases fit TRBD1. This CDR3 has 15 amino acids. Germline-derived CDR1 and CDR2 are SGHRS and YFSETQ. The V gene end was trimmed by 7 bases and the J gene end by 0 bases; junction bases not matched to a gene: 1. The CDR3 sequence is CASGQGDSGANVLTF. Written as DNA, the CDR3 is TGCGCCAGCGGACAGGGGGACTCTGGGGCCAACGTCCTGACTTTC.

V and J are TRBV11-2 and TRBJ2-7; possible D gene TRBD2, 5 bases. Germline V gives CDR1 SGHAT, CDR2 FQNNGV. Trimming cost V 7 bases and J 9 bases, with 19 bases left between them. The CDR3 runs 13 residues. CDR3 DNA: TGTGCCAGCACCCCACTTCGGGGTTTGGCGCAGTACTTC. Its translation is CASTPLRGLAQYF.

The chain employs TRBV6-5 and TRBJ2-4; tentative D call: TRBD1 (6 bases). Between the trimmed V and J ends, which lost 6 bases and 9 bases, there was a span of 18 bases. Germline V gives CDR1 MNHEY, CDR2 SVGAGI. This CDR3 is built from 14 residues. CDR3 region: CASSPWAGAGIQYF. In DNA, the CDR3 is TGTGCCAGCAGCCCGTGGGCAGGGGCGGGCATTCAGTACTTC.

This clone was seen a few times. The V gene is TRBV6-2 or TRBV6-3, the J gene TRBJ1-2, with D tentatively TRBD1 (5 bases). Trimming shortened V by 4 bases and J by 1 base, and 10 bases separated the two germline ends. The CDR3 covers 14 residues. Germline CDR1 and CDR2: MNHEY and SVGEGT. The CDR3 DNA reads TGTGCCAGCAGTTTAGCAGGGCTTAACTATGGCTACACCTTC. It yields the protein CASSLAGLNYGYTF.

This sequence joins TRBV5-1 and TRBJ1-5; 8 bases align to TRBD1. The CDR3 spans 13 residues. The V gene's germline CDR1 is SGHRS and CDR2 YFSETQ. J lost 4 bases, V lost 5 bases, and 2 bases had no gene match. Here the CDR3 reads CASRQGENQPQHF. CDR3 bases: TGCGCCAGCAGACAGGGGGAAAATCAGCCCCAGCATTTT.

This sequence joins TRBV3-1 (or the pseudogene TRBV3-2) and TRBJ1-1; tentatively, D is TRBD1 (6 bases). The CDR3 covers 16 residues. V lost 1 base, J lost 1 base, and 13 bases lay in between. The V gene's germline CDR1 is LGHDT and CDR2 YNNKEL (reference sequence). CDR3 in amino acids: CASSQVGGARNTEAFF. In DNA, the CDR3 is TGTGCCAGCAGCCAAGTAGGGGGTGCTCGGAACACTGAAGCTTTCTTT.

The rearrangement joins TRBV28 to TRBJ2-3, with 8 positions matching TRBD2. This CDR3 comprises 15 residues. Germline V CDR1 and CDR2: MDHEN, SYDVKM. The J segment lost 1 base and the V segment lost 10 bases, leaving 10 bases of the junction unmatched. The CDR3 bases are TGTGCCATCGGGGGATCGACTAGCGGCACAGATACGCAGTATTTT. The encoded protein is CAIGGSTSGTDTQYF.

A few counts support this clone. The chain carries TRBV5-1 and TRBJ2-7, with TRBD1 as a possible D gene (7 bases). CDR1 is SGHRS and CDR2 is YFSETQ in the germline V gene. The CDR3 length is 15 residues. Trimming cost V 0 bases and J 6 bases, with 16 bases left between them. The CDR3: CASSLEAGGLREQYF. The CDR3 bases are TGCGCCAGCAGCTTGGAGGCAGGGGGGTTACGCGAGCAGTACTTC.

This clone was recorded once. The V and J genes are TRBV5-1 and TRBJ2-7; 11 nucleotides line up with TRBD1. CDR1 is SGHRS, CDR2 YFSETQ, per germline. Unmatched junction bases numbered 14, after V lost 4 bases and J lost 2 bases. The CDR3 runs to 18 residues. The CDR3 DNA follows: TGCGCCAGCAGCGTCCGTCGGGACAGGGGGATTAACACCTACGAGCAGTACTTC. Its translation is CASSVRRDRGINTYEQYF.

This sequence joins TRBV5-5 and TRBJ1-1; D ambiguous. The V gene lost 2 bases and the J gene lost 4 bases, with 15 bases spanning the gap. The length of the CDR3 is 15 residues. Germline CDR1 is SGHKS and CDR2 is YYEKEE (reference sequence). This chain's CDR3 is CASSLNVFGSTEAFF. As DNA, the CDR3 is TGTGCCAGCAGCTTAAATGTTTTCGGGAGCACTGAAGCTTTCTTT. Drawing the rest from reference TRBV5-5 and TRBJ1-1, the complete variable domain is DAGVTQSPTHLIKTRGQQVTLRCSPISGHKSVSWYQQVLGQGPQFIFQYYEKEERGRGNFPDRFSARQFPNYSSELNVNALLLGDSALYLCASSLNVFGSTEAFFGQGTRLTVV.

The chain is built from TRBV12-3 or TRBV12-4 and TRBJ1-2; D remains ambiguous. Trimming shortened V by 5 bases and J by 4 bases, and 11 bases separated the two germline ends. The CDR3 loop spans 13 amino acids. This CDR3 reads CASSHSAIYGYTF. In DNA, the CDR3 is TGTGCCAGCAGTCATAGTGCCATCTATGGCTACACCTTC.

The chain has TRBV3-1 (or the pseudogene TRBV3-2) and TRBJ2-5, with D possibly matching TRBD2 (5 bases). The CDR3 spans 16 residues. Germline V gives CDR1 LGHDT, CDR2 YNNKEL (reference sequence). V was cut by 4 bases and J by 2 bases, with 17 bases left in between. CDR3 sequence reads: CASSPPSIEGQETQYF. In nucleotides, the CDR3 is TGTGCCAGCAGCCCCCCTTCCATAGAGGGACAAGAGACCCAGTACTTC.

V usage is TRBV28 and J usage is TRBJ1-2; 9 bases agree with TRBD1. The germline V gene has CDR1 MDHEN and CDR2 SYDVKM. V lost 6 bases to trimming and J lost 6 bases; unmatched junction nucleotides: 5. This CDR3 spans 13 amino acids. This CDR3 is CASRTTGGHGYTF. The CDR3 bases are TGTGCCAGCAGAACGACAGGGGGGCATGGCTACACCTTC.

V and J are TRBV4-1 and TRBJ2-7; D gene ambiguous. Germline-derived CDR1 and CDR2 are MGHRA and YSYEKL. Trimming took 0 bases from V and 2 from J, leaving 8 bases between them. This CDR3 region has 14 residues. The DNA for the CDR3 is TGCGCCAGCAGCCAAGATGGCATCCCCTACGAGCAGTACTTC. As protein: CASSQDGIPYEQYF.

This clone was counted between two and nine times. This sequence joins TRBV19 and TRBJ2-1, with D possibly TRBD2 on 5 matching bases. V was pared by 3 bases and J by 2 bases, with 8 bases between. This CDR3 comprises 14 residues. The germline V gene encodes CDR1 LNHDA and CDR2 SQIVND (reference sequence). The CDR3 loop is CASSIGLTYNEQFF. The CDR3 DNA reads as TGTGCCAGTAGTATCGGACTTACCTACAATGAGCAGTTCTTC.

The CDR3 region has the DNA TGTGCCAGTAGTAGTCGGTCAGATACGCAGTATTTT. Amino acid sequence: CASSSRSDTQYF. V is TRBV19 and J is TRBJ2-3, with D uncertain. The CDR3 consists of 12 residues. Trimming stripped 4 bases from V and 4 bases from J, with 6 bases between. Germline CDR1 and CDR2: LNHDA and SQIVND (reference sequence).

The chain couples TRBV7-9 to TRBJ2-5; D is ambiguous. Trimming took off 5 bases at V and 4 bases at J, with 5 bases between the two ends. CDR3 size: 11 residues. Germline assignment: CDR1 SEHNR and CDR2 FQNEAQ (reference sequence). The CDR3 is CASSTGETQYF. DNA for the CDR3: TGTGCCAGCAGCACCGGAGAGACCCAGTACTTC.

This clone has a handful of counts. This sequence joins TRBV5-1 and TRBJ1-5; D remains unclear. Trimming stripped 1 base from V and 2 bases from J, with 7 bases between. This CDR3 comprises 14 residues. Germline V gene sequence: CDR1 SGHRS, CDR2 YFSETQ. As DNA, the CDR3 is TGCGCCAGCAGCTTGTCGCCAGGCAATCAGCCCCAGCATTTT. Encoded protein: CASSLSPGNQPQHF.

CDR3 sequence: CASSLGGSLHNEQFF. The CDR3 nucleotides read TGCGCCAGCAGCTTGGGCGGGAGTCTCCACAATGAGCAGTTCTTC. The rearrangement joins TRBV5-1 to TRBJ2-1; 7 nucleotides line up with TRBD2. After removal of 0 bases from V and 5 bases from J, the junction contained 5 bases not matched to a gene. The V gene's germline CDR1 is SGHRS and CDR2 YFSETQ. The CDR3 has 15 residues.

The chain couples TRBV14 to TRBJ1-3, with D uncertain. With 1 base removed from V and 1 base from J, the gap between germline ends came to 8 bases. The CDR3 extends over 15 amino acids. The germline gives CDR1 SGHDN, CDR2 FVKESK. The CDR3 DNA follows: TGTGCCAGCAGCCAAGTCGGTGTTTCTGGAAACACCATATATTTT. This codes for CASSQVGVSGNTIYF.

V gene TRBV5-4 combines with J gene TRBJ2-5; TRBD1 matches 10 bases. V gave up 4 bases and J gave up 4 bases; unmatched junction bases: 10. This CDR3 region has 16 residues. Germline CDR1 SGHNT, CDR2 YYREEE (reference sequence). The CDR3 DNA follows: TGTGCCAGCAGCAGCGGGACAGGGGATGGGGGAGAGACCCAGTACTTC. Its translation is CASSSGTGDGGETQYF.

This clone was seen a single time. V usage is TRBV5-1 and J usage is TRBJ2-7; no firm D call. The V gene lost 0 bases and the J gene lost 3 bases, with 7 bases spanning the gap. The V gene's germline CDR1 is SGHRS and CDR2 YFSETQ. The CDR3 is made up of 13 amino acids. This CDR3 is CASSLVADYEQYF. The CDR3 DNA reads TGCGCCAGCAGCTTGGTGGCAGACTACGAGCAGTACTTC.

CDR3: CASSYAQGYGYTF. DNA for the CDR3: TGTGCCAGCAGTTACGCACAGGGGTATGGCTACACCTTC. The chain is built from TRBV6-5 and TRBJ1-2, with 7 positions matching TRBD1. V was clipped by 2 bases and J by 5 bases; unmatched bases: 2. The CDR3 consists of 13 residues. CDR1 is MNHEY and CDR2 is SVGAGI in the germline V gene.

The sample holds a few counts of this clone. The chain links TRBV5-3 to TRBJ2-7; 8 positions agree with TRBD2. TRBV5-3 is recorded as an ORF, its role being uncertain. Trimming removed 1 base from V and 2 bases from J; junction bases left unmatched: 5. The CDR3 spans 15 residues. CDR3 sequence reads: CARSLKTSAPYEQYF. Written as DNA, the CDR3 is TGTGCCAGAAGCTTGAAGACTAGCGCTCCCTACGAGCAGTACTTC.

The V and J genes are TRBV6-1 and TRBJ2-7, with D perhaps matching TRBD1 (5 bases). The V end lost 3 bases, the J end lost 3 bases, and 12 bases lay between the germline ends. The CDR3 runs to 14 residues. Germline-derived CDR1 and CDR2 are MNHNS and SASEGT. CDR3 DNA: TGTGCCAGCAGTGACAGGGTAGGGGACTACGAGCAGTACTTC. Its protein is CASSDRVGDYEQYF.

About this clone: This specimen includes other DNA sequences encoding the same CDR3. J is TRBJ1-6 and V is TRBV3-1 (or the pseudogene TRBV3-2); D gene unclear. CDR3 length: 14 amino acids. Germline CDR1 reads LGHDT; CDR2 reads YNNKEL (reference sequence). Deletions cut 2 bases from V and 3 bases from J, with 5 bases between. The CDR3 coding sequence is TGTGCCAGCAGCCAATCAGACTATAATTCACCCCTCCACTTT. It specifies CASSQSDYNSPLHF.

The rearrangement joins TRBV9 to TRBJ2-7, with D possibly matching TRBD2 (6 bases). The V and J ends lost 4 bases and 1 base respectively, with 18 bases between them. From germline, CDR1 is SGDLS and CDR2 YYNGEE. The CDR3 sequence is 16 residues long. The CDR3 loop reads CASSTGALPSSYEQYF. The CDR3 region has the DNA TGTGCCAGCAGCACGGGAGCCCTACCCTCATCCTACGAGCAGTACTTC. Drawing the rest from reference TRBV9 and TRBJ2-7, the complete variable domain is DSGVTQTPKHLITATGQRVTLRCSPRSGDLSVYWYQQSLDQGLQFLIQYYNGEERAKGNILERFSAQQFPDLHSELNLSSLELGDSALYFCASSTGALPSSYEQYFGPGTRLTVT.